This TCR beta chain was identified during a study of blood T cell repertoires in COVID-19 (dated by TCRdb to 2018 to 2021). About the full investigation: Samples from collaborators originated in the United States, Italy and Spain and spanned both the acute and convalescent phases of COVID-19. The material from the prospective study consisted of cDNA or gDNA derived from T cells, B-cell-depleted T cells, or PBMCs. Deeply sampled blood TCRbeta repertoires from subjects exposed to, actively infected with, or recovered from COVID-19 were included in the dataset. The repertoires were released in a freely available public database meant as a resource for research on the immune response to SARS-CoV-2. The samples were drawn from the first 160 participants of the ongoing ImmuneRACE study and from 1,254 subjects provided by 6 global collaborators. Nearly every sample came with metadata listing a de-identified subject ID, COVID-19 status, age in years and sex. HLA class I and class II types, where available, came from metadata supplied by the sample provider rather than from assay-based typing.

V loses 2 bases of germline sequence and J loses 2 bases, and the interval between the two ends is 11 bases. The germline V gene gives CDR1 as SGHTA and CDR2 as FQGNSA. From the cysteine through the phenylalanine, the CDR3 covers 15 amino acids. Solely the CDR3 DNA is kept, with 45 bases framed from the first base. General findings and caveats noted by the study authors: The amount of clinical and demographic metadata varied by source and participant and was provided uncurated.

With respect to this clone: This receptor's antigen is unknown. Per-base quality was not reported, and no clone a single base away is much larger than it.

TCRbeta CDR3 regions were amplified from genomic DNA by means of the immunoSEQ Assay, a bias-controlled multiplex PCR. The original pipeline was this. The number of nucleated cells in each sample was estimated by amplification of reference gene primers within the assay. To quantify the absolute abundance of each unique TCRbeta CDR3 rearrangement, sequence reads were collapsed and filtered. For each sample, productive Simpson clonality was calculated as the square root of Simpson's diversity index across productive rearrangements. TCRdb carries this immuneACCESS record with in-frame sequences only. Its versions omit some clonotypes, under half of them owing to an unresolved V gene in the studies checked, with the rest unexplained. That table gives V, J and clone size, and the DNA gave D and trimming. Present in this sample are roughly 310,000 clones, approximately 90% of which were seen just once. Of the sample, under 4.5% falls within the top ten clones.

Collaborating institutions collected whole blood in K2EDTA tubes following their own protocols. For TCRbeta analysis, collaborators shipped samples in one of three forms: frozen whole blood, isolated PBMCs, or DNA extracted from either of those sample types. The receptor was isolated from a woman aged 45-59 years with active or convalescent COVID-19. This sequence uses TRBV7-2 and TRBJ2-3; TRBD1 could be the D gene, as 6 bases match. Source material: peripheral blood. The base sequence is TGTGCCAGCAGCTTATTGGGACACTTCACAGATACGCAGTATTTT. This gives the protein CASSLLGHFTDTQYF.